This TCR beta chain was sequenced during a study of T cell changes during pregnancy in multiple sclerosis. TCRdb's table, derived via immunoSEQ multiplex PCR, lists solely in-frame clones and lacks some. The data contain around 50,000 clones, around 90% of them singletons. V was pared by 1 base and J by 10 bases, with 11 bases of the junction left unmatched. The CDR3 sequence is 17 residues long. From germline, CDR1 is KGHSH and CDR2 LQKENI. The sequence came from a female donor in good health, enrolled as a control in a pregnancy study. The V and J genes are TRBV18 and TRBJ2-1; the match to TRBD2 covers 12 bases. The sample was CD4+ T cells from peripheral blood mononuclear cells, taken after pregnancy. CDR3 loop: CASSPRQSSGGALEQFF. The DNA of the CDR3 is TGTGCCAGCTCACCACGTCAGTCTAGCGGGGGGGCCCTGGAGCAGTTCTTC.